The 24 T cell receptor beta chains presented below share a single source sample, sequenced in a study of OX40 agonist ivuxolimab in advanced cancers. The method was immunoSEQ multiplex PCR; TCRdb's version includes in-frame clones alone and lacks a portion of them. The table lists fewer than 70,000 clones, roughly nine tenths of them singletons. The sequencing used CD4+ or CD8+ T cells sorted from blood, collected in a trial of the OX40 agonist ivuxolimab. All receptors derive from an adult with an advanced solid tumor such as melanoma, head and neck, liver or kidney cancer.

This clone appeared once. The V gene is TRBV30, the J gene TRBJ1-1; TRBD1 matches 7 bases. Trimming at V came to 4 bases and at J to 5 bases, leaving 1 base not matched to a gene. This CDR3 has 11 residues. CDR1 GTSNPN and CDR2 SVGIG come from the germline V gene (reference sequence). The CDR3 protein is CAWKGATEAFF. DNA of the CDR3: TGTGCCTGGAAGGGGGCGACTGAAGCTTTCTTT. Combining the CDR3 with reference TRBV30 and TRBJ1-1 gives the whole variable domain SQTIHQWPATLVQPVGSPLSLECTVEGTSNPNLYWYRQAAGRGLQLLFYSVGIGQISSEVPQNLSASRPQDRQFILSSKKLLLSDSGFYLCAWKGATEAFFGQGTRLTVV.

The V and J genes are TRBV5-1 and TRBJ2-2, with a possible D match to TRBD2 (6 bases). CDR1 and CDR2 (germline): SGHRS, YFSETQ. The CDR3 is made up of 15 amino acids. Trimming removed 6 bases from V and 3 bases from J, with 15 bases in between. Written as DNA, the CDR3 is TGCGCCAGCACCCAACCGGGAGTGTACACCGGGGAGCTGTTTTTT. The encoded protein is CASTQPGVYTGELFF.

The genes are TRBV10-3 and TRBJ2-7; possibly TRBD2 for D (6 bases). CDR1 is ENHRY, CDR2 SYGVKD, per germline. V shed 6 bases and J shed 5 bases, with 20 bases lying between them. The CDR3 loop spans 15 amino acids. The CDR3 region is CAIRPFSGGTDEQYF. CDR3 DNA sequence: TGTGCCATCAGACCGTTTAGCGGTGGTACTGACGAGCAGTACTTC.

V and J are TRBV7-9 and TRBJ2-3, with unresolved D. Germline values: CDR1 SEHNR, CDR2 FQNEAQ (reference sequence). This CDR3 has 15 residues. The V and J ends lost 5 bases and 2 bases respectively, with 14 bases between them. The CDR3 nucleotides read TGTGCCAGCAGCCCTCCCCGGGTTCACACAGATACGCAGTATTTT. Its protein is CASSPPRVHTDTQYF.

The chain has TRBV5-4 and TRBJ1-1, with D maybe TRBD1 (6 bases). Trimming shortened V by 4 bases and J by 5 bases, and 15 bases separated the two germline ends. Germline V gene sequence: CDR1 SGHNT, CDR2 YYREEE (reference sequence). This CDR3 contains 14 residues. CDR3 residues: CASSIWDIRTEAFF. DNA of the CDR3: TGTGCCAGCAGCATTTGGGACATCCGGACTGAAGCTTTCTTT.

V and J are TRBV9 and TRBJ2-2, with D tentatively TRBD1 or TRBD2 (5 bases each). The V end was cut by 7 bases, the J end by 0 bases, with 7 bases between. Germline lookup yields CDR1 SGDLS and CDR2 YYNGEE. CDR3 length equals 13 residues. The CDR3 coding sequence is TGTGCCAGCGGGGGAGCGAACACCGGGGAGCTGTTTTTT. As protein: CASGGANTGELFF.

This sequence joins TRBV30 and TRBJ2-7; TRBD2 aligns across 8 bases. V shed 6 bases, J shed 2 bases, and the junction held 12 bases outside the gene matches. The CDR3 is 15 amino acids. The germline gives CDR1 GTSNPN, CDR2 SVGIG (reference sequence). CDR3 protein: CACLAGGLLTYEQYF. The CDR3 nucleotides read TGTGCCTGCCTCGCGGGAGGCCTTCTAACCTACGAGCAGTACTTC.

The CDR3 DNA follows: TGTGCCACGTACGATATAGGGGAGACCCAGTACTTC. This gives the protein CATYDIGETQYF. The chain recombines TRBV6-5 with TRBJ2-5; D not resolved. In germline, CDR1 is MNHEY, CDR2 SVGAGI. The CDR3 is 12 amino acids. Deletions cut 10 bases from V and 5 bases from J, with 14 bases between.

The chain carries TRBV4-1 and TRBJ2-1; D ambiguous. The CDR3 has 16 residues. Germline V lookup: CDR1 MGHRA, CDR2 YSYEKL. Trimming took off 4 bases at V and 5 bases at J, with 18 bases between the two ends. The CDR3 protein is CASSPGADRANNEQFF. The CDR3 DNA reads as TGCGCCAGCAGCCCCGGAGCCGACCGGGCTAACAATGAGCAGTTCTTC.

In its sample, this clone was seen once. This CDR3 is CASGTGGGEKLFF. CDR3 bases: TGTGCCAGCGGGACAGGGGGAGGCGAAAAACTGTTTTTT. This chain uses TRBV6-5 with TRBJ1-4; TRBD1 aligns across 11 bases. V shed 8 bases and J 8 bases; nucleotides not matched to a gene: 4. There are 13 residues in the CDR3. In germline, CDR1 is MNHEY, CDR2 SVGAGI.

The chain joins TRBV5-8 to TRBJ2-1, with 12 bases identical to TRBD2. Per the germline V gene, CDR1 is SGHTS and CDR2 is YDEGEE. The V gene end was trimmed by 3 bases and the J gene end by 9 bases; junction bases not matched to a gene: 7. This CDR3 contains 15 residues. CDR3: CASSSGTSGWSEQFF. The CDR3 coding sequence is TGTGCCAGCAGCTCCGGGACTAGCGGGTGGTCTGAGCAGTTCTTC.

The rearrangement links TRBV30 to TRBJ2-7; D is unclear. Trimming took 3 bases from V and 5 from J, leaving 17 bases between them. The CDR3 runs 14 residues. Germline loops: CDR1 GTSNPN, CDR2 SVGIG (reference sequence). The CDR3: CAWSQTSSRDEQYF. The DNA for the CDR3 is TGTGCCTGGAGCCAGACCTCCTCCCGGGACGAGCAGTACTTC.

The rearrangement uses TRBV28 and TRBJ2-3, with TRBD1 matching over 9 bases. The CDR3 loop spans 15 amino acids. V dropped 5 bases and J dropped 3; count of bases not matched to a gene: 6. Germline V gene data show CDR1 as MDHEN and CDR2 as SYDVKM. The CDR3 sequence: CASSTKDRGTDTQYF. CDR3 sequence (DNA): TGTGCCAGCAGTACTAAGGACAGGGGTACAGATACGCAGTATTTT. Drawing the rest from reference TRBV28 and TRBJ2-3, the complete variable domain is DVKVTQSSRYLVKRTGEKVFLECVQDMDHENMFWYRQDPGLGLRLIYFSYDVKMKEKGDIPEGYSVSREKKERFSLILESASTNQTSMYLCASSTKDRGTDTQYFGPGTRLTVL.

The CDR3 loop is CASRGGGPSPEQFF. The CDR3 DNA reads TGTGCCAGTAGGGGTGGGGGGCCGTCTCCTGAGCAGTTCTTC. The chain carries TRBV19 and TRBJ2-1; D is possibly TRBD1 or TRBD2 (6 bases each). Between the trimmed V and J ends, which lost 6 bases and 9 bases, there was a span of 18 bases. The germline gives CDR1 LNHDA, CDR2 SQIVND (reference sequence). The CDR3 runs 14 residues.

V gene TRBV6-7 combines with J gene TRBJ2-1, with 10 bases fitting TRBD2. TRBV6-7 carries the ORF label, with uncertain function. The CDR3 runs 20 residues. V dropped 2 bases and J dropped 4; count of bases not matched to a gene: 17. CDR3: CASSYEPSIWTSGRYNEQFF. CDR3 sequence (DNA): TGTGCCAGCAGTTACGAACCTTCAATTTGGACTAGCGGAAGATACAATGAGCAGTTCTTC.

The gene calls are TRBV6-1 and TRBJ1-5; perhaps TRBD1 as D (5 bases). This CDR3 has 14 amino acids. From germline, CDR1 is MNHNS and CDR2 SASEGT. V was pared by 7 bases and J by 3 bases, with 13 bases between. CDR3 amino acids: CASNPRDLNQPQHF. The CDR3 region has the DNA TGTGCCAGCAATCCCCGGGACCTCAATCAGCCCCAGCATTTT.

V usage is TRBV5-5 and J usage is TRBJ1-2; 7 bases match TRBD1. This CDR3 has 15 residues. Germline V lookup: CDR1 SGHKS, CDR2 YYEKEE (reference sequence). Germline trimming cut 6 bases from V and 3 bases from J; bases unmatched to any gene: 11. The CDR3 region is CASTLAGQTDYGYTF. In nucleotides, the CDR3 is TGTGCCAGCACCCTAGCGGGACAGACAGACTATGGCTACACCTTC. The full variable domain, in which reference TRBV5-5 and TRBJ1-2 provide the parts outside the CDR3, is DAGVTQSPTHLIKTRGQQVTLRCSPISGHKSVSWYQQVLGQGPQFIFQYYEKEERGRGNFPDRFSARQFPNYSSELNVNALLLGDSALYLCASTLAGQTDYGYTFGSGTRLTVV.

This chain joins TRBV5-1 and TRBJ2-7; 7 bases are shared with TRBD1. The trim removed 0 bases at V and 0 bases at J, leaving 3 bases unmatched. The CDR3 loop spans 15 amino acids. CDR1 and CDR2 (germline): SGHRS, YFSETQ. The CDR3 loop is CASSLGQGISYEQYF. CDR3 DNA: TGCGCCAGCAGCTTGGGACAGGGAATCTCCTACGAGCAGTACTTC.

Remarks on this clone: At one of its ends the junction is not consistent with the germline gene, which may arise from a read error. The genes are TRBV2 and TRBJ1-1; 8 nucleotides agree with TRBD1. In germline, CDR1 is SNHLY, CDR2 FYNNEI. CDR3 length: 16 residues. The CDR3 sequence: CASSVETGAMNTGAFF. CDR3 DNA sequence: TGTGCCAGCAGTGTGGAGACAGGGGCCATGAACACTGGAGCTTTCTTT.

J is TRBJ2-3 and V is TRBV9; D tentatively reads TRBD1 or TRBD2 (5 bases each). Per the germline V gene, CDR1 is SGDLS and CDR2 is YYNGEE. Deletions cut 3 bases from V and 6 bases from J, with 14 bases between. The CDR3 length is 14 residues. CDR3 in DNA: TGTGCCAGCAGCGCCCGGCAGGGAGCGGATACGCAGTATTTT. This translates into CASSARQGADTQYF. Full variable domain (remainder filled in from reference TRBV9 and TRBJ2-3): DSGVTQTPKHLITATGQRVTLRCSPRSGDLSVYWYQQSLDQGLQFLIQYYNGEERAKGNILERFSAQQFPDLHSELNLSSLELGDSALYFCASSARQGADTQYFGPGTRLTVL.

The chain employs TRBV6-1 and TRBJ1-5, with a tentative D call TRBD1 (5 bases). The germline V gene has CDR1 MNHNS and CDR2 SASEGT. Between the trimmed V and J ends, which lost 6 bases and 1 base, there was a span of 10 bases. There are 14 residues in the CDR3. CDR3 loop: CASRREGSNQPQHF. In nucleotides, the CDR3 is TGTGCCAGCAGGAGGGAGGGGAGCAATCAGCCCCAGCATTTT.

The chain couples TRBV5-4 to TRBJ2-1, with 9 bases lining up with TRBD1. Germline-derived CDR1 and CDR2 are SGHNT and YYREEE (reference sequence). Losses at the gene ends were 3 bases for V and 6 bases for J; bases not matched to a gene: 7. The CDR3 runs to 15 residues. The CDR3 DNA sequence: TGTGCCAGCAGCTCCGGGACAGGGCTTGGCAATGAGCAGTTCTTC. Its protein product is CASSSGTGLGNEQFF.

The chain recombines TRBV11-3 with TRBJ2-6; D call uncertain. CDR1 and CDR2 (germline): SGHNT, YENEEA. CDR3 length equals 15 residues. V lost 4 bases and J 0 bases, leaving 7 bases between the germline ends. Here the CDR3 DNA reads TGTGCCAGCAGCTCCAGAGACTCTGGGGCCAACGTCCTGACTTTC. Translation: CASSSRDSGANVLTF.

This clone was counted once. CDR3 DNA: TGTGCCAGCAGCTTAGAGAGACTAGCGGGAATTGAGCAGTTCTTC. Translation: CASSLERLAGIEQFF. The rearrangement joins TRBV11-3 to TRBJ2-1, with 11 bases that match TRBD2. Per the germline V gene, CDR1 is SGHNT and CDR2 is YENEEA. CDR3 length: 15 amino acids. Unmatched junction bases numbered 4, after V lost 0 bases and J lost 9 bases. Variable domain in full (rest from reference TRBV11-3 and TRBJ2-1): EAGVVQSPRYKIIEKKQPVAFWCNPISGHNTLYWYLQNLGQGPELLIRYENEEAVDDSQLPKDRFSAERLKGVDSTLKIQPAELGDSAVYLCASSLERLAGIEQFFGPGTRLTVL.